What follows describes a single T cell receptor (beta chain). What it binds is not known. The data derive from a study of human T cells and chemical hapten exposure. The study, taken as a whole, reports: Among TCRs, those above 1 in 1000 frequency were unaffected by DPC sensitization. Compared with pre-sensitization or healthy control sets, expanded TCRs clustered more.

TCRdb called the RACE reads again in MiXCR, with one record for every CDR3 protein. The sample lists under 75,000 distinct CDR3 sequences; around 10% were seen once. Regarding time point: patch test 3, about 24 weeks after DPC sensitization. Treatment in this sample: therapeutic diphenylcyclopropenone sensitization with weekly scalp DPC. The sequencing here drew on whole blood, taken in connection with sensitization to the hapten diphenylcyclopropenone (DPC). This receptor was obtained from a woman aged 45-65 years with alopecia areata. Some clones in this sample may be carry-over from other donors' samples.

The CDR3 loop is CSVEGTEDTEAFF. The CDR3 DNA follows: TGCAGCGTTGAGGGGACAGAGGACACTGAAGCTTTCTTT. The chain recombines TRBV29-1 with TRBJ1-1, with 7 bases aligning to TRBD1. Per germline, CDR1 SQVTM and CDR2 ANQGSEA. The CDR3 loop spans 13 amino acids. V was pared by 3 bases and J by 3 bases, with 4 bases of the junction left unmatched.